Here is one T cell receptor (beta chain) with its context. Its specificity is unknown. The sample belongs to a study of OX40 agonist ivuxolimab in advanced cancers. Whole-study context: The patients received ivuxolimab by intravenous route every 2 weeks at 0.01 to 10 mg/kg. Three patients, one with hepatocellular carcinoma and two with cutaneous melanoma, achieved partial responses. General study findings and limits: By week 6 at 0.1 to 3.0 mg/kg, blood CD4+ and CD8+ T cells had expanded clonally.

The germline CDR1 and CDR2 sequences are MNHEY and SVGAGI. The V gene end was trimmed by 6 bases and the J gene end by 4 bases; junction bases not matched to a gene: 4. The CDR3 is 14 amino acids. Repertoires were generated with immunoSEQ multiplex PCR, while TCRdb's copy carries only in-frame clones and drops some. In the table there are about 73,000 clones, about nine tenths of which are singletons. Sequencing was performed on CD4+ or CD8+ T cells sorted from blood, taken in a trial of the OX40 agonist ivuxolimab. The V call is TRBV6-5, the J call TRBJ1-5; 9 positions agree with TRBD1. The TCR was taken from an adult with an advanced solid tumor such as melanoma, head and neck, liver or kidney cancer. CDR3 DNA sequence: TGTGCCAGCAGCTCCGGGACAGGGAATCAGCCCCAGCATTTT. Its protein product is CASSSGTGNQPQHF.